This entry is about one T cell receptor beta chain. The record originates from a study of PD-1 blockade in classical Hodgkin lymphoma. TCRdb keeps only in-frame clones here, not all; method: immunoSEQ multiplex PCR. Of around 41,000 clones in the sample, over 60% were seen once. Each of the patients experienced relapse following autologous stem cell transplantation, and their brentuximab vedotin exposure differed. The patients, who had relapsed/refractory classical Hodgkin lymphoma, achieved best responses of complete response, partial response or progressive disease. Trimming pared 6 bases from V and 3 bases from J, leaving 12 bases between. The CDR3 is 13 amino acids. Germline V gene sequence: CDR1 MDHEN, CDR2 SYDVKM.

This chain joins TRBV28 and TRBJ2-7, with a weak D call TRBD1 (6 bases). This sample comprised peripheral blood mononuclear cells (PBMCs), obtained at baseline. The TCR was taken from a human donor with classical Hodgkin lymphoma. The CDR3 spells CASRGAGNYEQYF. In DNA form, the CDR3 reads TGTGCCAGCAGGGGGGCAGGGAACTACGAGCAGTACTTC.